The source of this T cell receptor beta chain is a study of technical replicates of blood from a few donors. TCRdb's copy holds only in-frame clones and misses some; the assay was immunoSEQ multiplex PCR. Among about 78,000 clones, around 93% were seen once, and the ten largest hold around 0.24%. The V segment lost 6 bases and the J segment 7 bases; nucleotides outside the gene matches: 6. Germline-derived CDR1 and CDR2 are SGHTA and FQGTGA. The CDR3 is 14 amino acids. The specimen was T cells isolated from PBMCs. The TCR comes from a human donor in good health. V and J are TRBV7-3 and TRBJ1-6, with 7 bases identical to TRBD1. For the CDR3, the DNA is TGTGCCAGCAGATATGGACAGGAAAATTCACCCCTCCACTTT. This sequence encodes CASRYGQENSPLHF.